Following are 22 T cell receptor beta chains from one sample sequenced in a study of T-cell reconstitution after alpha-beta-depleted transplantation in children. A TCRbeta library incorporating unique molecular identifiers was prepared. TCRdb independently ran MiXCR on the PCR reads; one entry per CDR3 protein. The profile shows about 240,000 distinct CDR3 sequences, about 11% of them singletons. Sequencing was performed on PBMCs from the stem cell graft donor, taken from the stem cell graft. These receptors all come from a human donor who donated a stem cell graft to a child with acute lymphoblastic leukemia.

The V gene is TRBV6-2 or TRBV6-3, the J gene TRBJ2-7; 13 bases match TRBD2. CDR3 length: 16 residues. J gave up 0 bases and V 4 bases, and 3 bases lay outside the gene matches. Germline V gene sequence: CDR1 MNHEY, CDR2 SVGEGT. DNA of the CDR3: TGTGCCAGCAGTTCTTGGACTAGCGGGAGCTCCTACGAGCAGTACTTC. It yields the protein CASSSWTSGSSYEQYF.

This clonotype has ten or more counts. The rearrangement links TRBV20-1 to TRBJ2-7; maybe TRBD1 (5 bases). The CDR3 consists of 11 residues. CDR1 is DFQATT, CDR2 SNEGSKA, per germline (reference sequence). The V and J ends lost 1 base and 11 bases respectively, with 12 bases between them. The CDR3 sequence: CSARVGQAEYF. The DNA of the CDR3 is TGCAGTGCTAGAGTGGGGCAGGCCGAGTACTTC.

This clonotype was recorded at least ten times. The chain links TRBV4-2 to TRBJ2-2; the D is unclear. Germline CDR1 is LGHNA and CDR2 is YNFKEQ. V lost 0 bases and J 3 bases, leaving 14 bases between the germline ends. CDR3 size: 17 residues. The CDR3: CASSQDGSGVYTGELFF. CDR3 DNA: TGTGCCAGCAGCCAAGATGGTTCGGGCGTATACACCGGGGAGCTGTTTTTT.

This clonotype was seen repeatedly, ten times or more. Here the CDR3 DNA reads TGTGCCAGCAGCTTAAAGGGTGAGGGGGGCGCAGGTCAGCCCCAGCATTTT. This encodes CASSLKGEGGAGQPQHF. The genes are TRBV13 and TRBJ1-5, with a tentative D call TRBD1 (6 bases). Germline lookup yields CDR1 PRHDT and CDR2 FYEKMQ (reference sequence). The ends were cut back, 2 bases at V and 6 bases at J, with 20 bases in the middle. The length of the CDR3 is 17 residues.

This clonotype was recorded at least ten times. This rearrangement joins TRBV20-1 to TRBJ1-4; D uncertain. Trimming cost V 6 bases and J 2 bases, with 16 bases left between them. The CDR3 loop spans 15 amino acids. CDR1 and CDR2 from the germline V gene are DFQATT and SNEGSKA (reference sequence). The chain's CDR3 is CSASPGANTNEKLFF. CDR3 coding DNA: TGCAGTGCCTCCCCCGGCGCGAACACTAATGAAAAACTGTTTTTT.

This clonotype was recorded at least ten times. V usage is TRBV28 and J usage is TRBJ2-7; TRBD1 matches at 12 bases. CDR1 and CDR2 (germline): MDHEN, SYDVKM. V lost 4 bases to trimming and J lost 11 bases; unmatched junction nucleotides: 3. The CDR3 sequence is 12 residues long. The CDR3 here is CASSWDRGLEYF. In nucleotides, the CDR3 is TGTGCCAGCAGTTGGGACAGGGGGCTTGAGTACTTC. The full variable domain, its missing parts supplied by reference TRBV28 and TRBJ2-7, is DVKVTQSSRYLVKRTGEKVFLECVQDMDHENMFWYRQDPGLGLRLIYFSYDVKMKEKGDIPEGYSVSREKKERFSLILESASTNQTSMYLCASSWDRGLEYFGPGTRLTVT.

This clonotype was observed at least ten times. The rearrangement uses TRBV29-1 and TRBJ1-2; D remains unclear. V gave up 6 bases and J gave up 8 bases, with 13 bases separating them. The germline V gene encodes CDR1 SQVTM and CDR2 ANQGSEA. The CDR3 runs to 11 residues. CDR3 sequence: CSVQSTEGYTF. The CDR3 region has the DNA TGCAGCGTCCAAAGCACTGAGGGCTACACCTTC.

This clonotype occurred many times. The chain is built from TRBV10-3 and TRBJ2-7; D possibly corresponds to TRBD1 (5 bases). The germline V gene encodes CDR1 ENHRY and CDR2 SYGVKD. Trimming removed 0 bases at V and 4 bases at J, with 10 bases between. There are 14 residues in the CDR3. Here the CDR3 reads CAISESGREYEQYF. The DNA for the CDR3 is TGTGCCATCAGTGAGTCCGGCAGGGAATACGAGCAGTACTTC.

This clonotype was seen ten or more times. The rearrangement links TRBV6-2 or TRBV6-3 to TRBJ2-1; tentative D call: TRBD2 (5 bases). Trimming pared 6 bases from V and 5 bases from J, leaving 14 bases between. From germline, CDR1 is MNHEY and CDR2 SVGEGT. This CDR3 has 14 residues. For the CDR3, the DNA is TGTGCCAGCAGCCCCGACACCGGGAACAATGAGCAGTTCTTC. This translates into CASSPDTGNNEQFF.

In its sample, this clonotype was seen many times. The chain recombines TRBV12-3 or TRBV12-4 with TRBJ1-5; TRBD1 might be the D (5 bases). V was cut by 7 bases and J by 1 base, with 11 bases left in between. This CDR3 is 14 amino acids long. The CDR3 region is CASTPDRSNQPQHF. As DNA, the CDR3 is TGTGCCAGCACCCCAGACAGAAGCAATCAGCCCCAGCATTTT.

This clonotype was detected ten times or more. The gene calls are TRBV9 and TRBJ2-7; D is possibly TRBD1 or TRBD2 (6 bases each). The V end was cut by 0 bases, the J end by 4 bases, with 11 bases between. The CDR3 is made up of 14 amino acids. Germline values: CDR1 SGDLS, CDR2 YYNGEE. CDR3 in amino acids: CASSVARRGYEQYF. CDR3 sequence (DNA): TGTGCCAGCAGCGTAGCGAGGAGGGGGTACGAGCAGTACTTC.

This clonotype was found many times. The chain uses TRBV28 and TRBJ1-5; D gene ambiguous. The germline CDR1 and CDR2 sequences are MDHEN and SYDVKM. V was pared by 8 bases and J by 11 bases, with 19 bases between. The CDR3 length is 13 residues. The CDR3 DNA sequence: TGTGCCAGCGGAATCCACGCTACTCGTTCCCAGCATTTT. It encodes CASGIHATRSQHF.

V and J are TRBV2 and TRBJ2-4; D gene unclear. This CDR3 comprises 10 residues. Germline V CDR1 and CDR2: SNHLY, FYNNEI. Between the trimmed V and J ends, which lost 4 bases and 9 bases, there was a span of 4 bases. CDR3 loop: CASSAGIQYF. In DNA, the CDR3 is TGTGCCAGCAGTGCAGGCATTCAGTACTTC.

The sample holds a few counts of this clonotype. This rearrangement joins TRBV12-3 or TRBV12-4 to TRBJ2-1, with 8 bases lining up with TRBD2. CDR3 size: 14 residues. V lost 6 bases to trimming and J lost 4 bases; unmatched junction nucleotides: 5. CDR3 amino acids: CASRKRERYNEQFF. In nucleotides, the CDR3 is TGTGCCAGCAGAAAGCGGGAGAGGTACAATGAGCAGTTCTTC.

This clonotype was counted ten times or more. V and J are TRBV6-5 and TRBJ2-7; the D is unclear. The CDR3 has 15 residues. Trimming pared 0 bases from V and 3 bases from J, leaving 12 bases between. Germline loops: CDR1 MNHEY, CDR2 SVGAGI. CDR3 in DNA: TGTGCCAGCAGTTACTCGAGCCCCGGCGGCTACGAGCAGTACTTC. Protein product: CASSYSSPGGYEQYF.

The chain links TRBV6-5 to TRBJ1-2, with D unresolved. Trimming removed 0 bases from V and 4 bases from J, with 6 bases in between. This CDR3 comprises 13 residues. CDR1 MNHEY and CDR2 SVGAGI come from the germline V gene. The CDR3 region is CASSYSESYGYTF. The CDR3 coding sequence is TGTGCCAGCAGTTACTCGGAAAGCTATGGCTACACCTTC.

This clonotype was seen at least ten times. V and J are TRBV27 and TRBJ1-6; TRBD1 matches 7 bases. The CDR3 extends over 14 amino acids. V was pared by 7 bases and J by 7 bases, with 7 bases of the junction left unmatched. Germline V lookup: CDR1 MNHEY, CDR2 SMNVEV (reference sequence). The DNA of the CDR3 is TGTGCCAGCACGCCAGCGACAGGGAATTCACCCCTCCACTTT. This codes for CASTPATGNSPLHF.

This clonotype was counted many times. The chain carries TRBV5-6 and TRBJ2-6; D remains ambiguous. The CDR3 loop spans 14 amino acids. Germline CDR1 is SGHDT and CDR2 is YYEEEE. Trimming stripped 4 bases from V and 4 bases from J, with 9 bases between. This CDR3 reads CASSPLTGANVLTF. In DNA form, the CDR3 reads TGTGCCAGCAGCCCCCTTACCGGGGCCAACGTCCTGACTTTC.

This clonotype was recorded at least ten times. CDR3: CASSPRGTGPYEQYF. In DNA, the CDR3 is TGTGCCAGCTCTCCTAGGGGGACAGGACCCTACGAGCAGTACTTC. J is TRBJ2-7 and V is TRBV12-3 or TRBV12-4; 8 bases match TRBD1. The CDR3 length is 15 residues. V shed 8 bases, J shed 2 bases, and the junction held 11 bases outside the gene matches.

This clonotype was seen a handful of times. The chain employs TRBV27 and TRBJ2-7, with D maybe TRBD2 (6 bases). The V end lost 4 bases, the J end lost 2 bases, and 12 bases lay between the germline ends. This CDR3 contains 14 residues. Germline V CDR1 and CDR2: MNHEY, SMNVEV (reference sequence). The CDR3 region is CASSSLADTYEQYF. The DNA of the CDR3 is TGTGCCAGCAGTTCATTAGCGGATACCTACGAGCAGTACTTC.

This clonotype occurred many times. The rearrangement uses TRBV5-1 and TRBJ1-1; 9 bases map to TRBD1. This CDR3 has 16 amino acids. Per the germline V gene, CDR1 is SGHRS and CDR2 is YFSETQ. Trimming cost V 1 base and J 3 bases; bases outside gene matches: 7. Written as DNA, the CDR3 is TGCGCCAGCAGCTTGCCCGGGACAGGGACCCACACTGAAGCTTTCTTT. As protein: CASSLPGTGTHTEAFF. Filled out from reference TRBV5-1 and TRBJ1-1, the complete variable domain reads KAGVTQTPRYLIKTRGQQVTLSCSPISGHRSVSWYQQTPGQGLQFLFEYFSETQRNKGNFPGRFSGRQFSNSRSEMNVSTLELGDSALYLCASSLPGTGTHTEAFFGQGTRLTVV.

This clonotype was found many times. The V call is TRBV5-1, the J call TRBJ2-3, with D unclear. The CDR3 has 14 amino acids. From germline, CDR1 is SGHRS and CDR2 YFSETQ. The germline V and J ends were trimmed by 0 bases and 1 base, with 6 bases remaining between them. The DNA for the CDR3 is TGCGCCAGCAGCTTGGTTCTCGGCACAGATACGCAGTATTTT. This translates into CASSLVLGTDTQYF.